Listed below are T cell receptor beta chains from one sample, sequenced in a study of blood T cell repertoires in COVID-19. Method: immunoSEQ multiplex PCR; TCRdb's copy keeps in-frame clones and lacks some. The table records some 71,000 clones, less than 85% of them present only once. The specimen was peripheral blood. The receptor set was obtained from a man in his fifties with COVID-19, enrolled during active disease. Each CDR3 is given with its conserved first and last residue. Each record gives: clone size, V gene, J gene, D gene, CDR3 length, CDR3 protein, CDR3 DNA. D genes are given only for firm matches. Clone size is not always given. Where it is, it says once, few, many or a class for expanded clones.

clone size: -; V gene: TRBV5-1; J gene: TRBJ2-5; D gene: -; CDR3 length: 14; CDR3 protein: CASRRGARQETQYF; CDR3 DNA: TGCGCCAGCAGACGGGGGGCACGCCAAGAGACCCAGTACTTC
clone size: -; V gene: TRBV19; J gene: TRBJ2-1; D gene: TRBD1; CDR3 length: 18; CDR3 protein: CASSGDRGITRVNNEQFF; CDR3 DNA: TGTGCCAGTAGTGGGGACAGGGGGATAACACGGGTGAACAATGAGCAGTTCTTC
clone size: -; V gene: TRBV29-1; J gene: TRBJ2-5; D gene: -; CDR3 length: 12; CDR3 protein: CSVLITQETQYF; CDR3 DNA: TGCAGCGTTCTAATTACCCAAGAGACCCAGTACTTC
clone size: -; V gene: TRBV9; J gene: TRBJ2-5; D gene: -; CDR3 length: 11; CDR3 protein: CASSDDGAQYF; CDR3 DNA: TGTGCCAGCAGCGATGACGGGGCCCAGTACTTC
clone size: once; V gene: TRBV27; J gene: TRBJ2-2; D gene: TRBD2; CDR3 length: 15; CDR3 protein: CASSLLASGGGELFF; CDR3 DNA: TGTGCCAGCAGTTTATTAGCTAGCGGGGGCGGGGAGCTGTTTTTT
clone size: -; V gene: TRBV28; J gene: TRBJ1-2; D gene: -; CDR3 length: 13; CDR3 protein: CASSLRGNYGYTF; CDR3 DNA: TGTGCCAGCAGTTTGCGGGGAAACTATGGCTACACCTTC
clone size: -; V gene: TRBV7-2; J gene: TRBJ1-3; D gene: TRBD1; CDR3 length: 17; CDR3 protein: CASSLSIRDRGTNTIYF; CDR3 DNA: TGTGCCAGCAGCTTAAGTATCCGGGACAGGGGTACAAACACCATATATTTT
clone size: few; V gene: TRBV7-2; J gene: TRBJ2-2; D gene: TRBD2; CDR3 length: 18; CDR3 protein: CASSLRTSGGSRTGELFF; CDR3 DNA: TGTGCCAGCAGCTTACGGACTAGCGGGGGGTCGCGGACCGGGGAGCTGTTTTTT
clone size: -; V gene: TRBV6-6; J gene: TRBJ2-5; D gene: TRBD1; CDR3 length: 14; CDR3 protein: CASSYIQGKETQYF; CDR3 DNA: TGTGCCAGCAGTTACATACAGGGGAAAGAGACCCAGTACTTC
clone size: once; V gene: TRBV5-1; J gene: TRBJ2-1; D gene: -; CDR3 length: 12; CDR3 protein: CASSSVLHEQFF; CDR3 DNA: TGCGCCAGCAGCTCGGTCCTCCATGAGCAGTTCTTC
clone size: -; V gene: TRBV19; J gene: TRBJ2-7; D gene: TRBD1; CDR3 length: 14; CDR3 protein: CASSIPGQPYEQYF; CDR3 DNA: TGTGCCAGTAGTATCCCGGGACAGCCCTACGAGCAGTACTTC
clone size: -; V gene: TRBV27; J gene: TRBJ2-7; D gene: -; CDR3 length: 14; CDR3 protein: CASSLFYRFYEQYF; CDR3 DNA: TGTGCCAGCAGTTTATTTTACAGGTTCTACGAGCAGTACTTC
clone size: -; V gene: TRBV2; J gene: TRBJ2-5; D gene: TRBD2; CDR3 length: 16; CDR3 protein: CASSDRRLAARTTQYF; CDR3 DNA: TGTGCCAGCAGTGACCGTCGGCTAGCGGCGCGCACGACCCAGTACTTC
clone size: -; V gene: TRBV12-3/TRBV12-4; J gene: TRBJ2-7; D gene: -; CDR3 length: 13; CDR3 protein: CASSFDPTYEQYF; CDR3 DNA: TGTGCCAGCAGTTTTGATCCTACCTACGAGCAGTACTTC
clone size: few; V gene: TRBV7-9; J gene: TRBJ1-5; D gene: -; CDR3 length: 17; CDR3 protein: CASSLALPGGSNQPQHF; CDR3 DNA: TGTGCCAGCAGCTTAGCACTACCCGGTGGGAGCAATCAGCCCCAGCATTTT
clone size: -; V gene: TRBV27; J gene: TRBJ2-3; D gene: TRBD2; CDR3 length: 17; CDR3 protein: CASSPPRERGEHRYAVF; CDR3 DNA: TGTGCCAGCAGTCCCCCTCGGGAGCGGGGGGAGCACAGGTACGCAGTATTT
clone size: few; V gene: TRBV7-9; J gene: TRBJ1-1; D gene: -; CDR3 length: 11; CDR3 protein: CASSLVFEAFF; CDR3 DNA: TGTGCCAGCAGCTTAGTCTTCGAAGCTTTCTTT
clone size: -; V gene: TRBV12-3/TRBV12-4; J gene: TRBJ2-1; D gene: -; CDR3 length: 13; CDR3 protein: CASSSNTDNEQFF; CDR3 DNA: TGTGCCAGCAGTTCAAACACCGACAATGAGCAGTTCTTC
clone size: -; V gene: TRBV6-6; J gene: TRBJ2-3; D gene: TRBD1; CDR3 length: 14; CDR3 protein: CASLWGQGADTQYF; CDR3 DNA: TGTGCCAGTCTCTGGGGACAGGGGGCAGATACGCAGTATTTT
clone size: few; V gene: TRBV7-3; J gene: TRBJ1-5; D gene: -; CDR3 length: 15; CDR3 protein: CASSLKQAQGQPQHF; CDR3 DNA: TGTGCCAGCAGCTTAAAACAGGCCCAGGGTCAGCCCCAGCATTTT
clone size: once; V gene: TRBV6-5; J gene: TRBJ2-2; D gene: -; CDR3 length: 16; CDR3 protein: CASSYLRGLNTGELFF; CDR3 DNA: TGTGCCAGCAGTTATCTGCGGGGGCTGAACACCGGGGAGCTGTTTTTT
clone size: -; V gene: TRBV4-3; J gene: TRBJ2-4; D gene: TRBD2; CDR3 length: 16; CDR3 protein: CASSQVAAGGKNIQYF; CDR3 DNA: TGCGCCAGCAGCCAAGTTGCGGCGGGGGGTAAAAACATTCAGTACTTC
clone size: -; V gene: TRBV6-5; J gene: TRBJ2-7; D gene: TRBD1; CDR3 length: 14; CDR3 protein: CASSSWDRDYEQYF; CDR3 DNA: TGTGCCAGCAGTTCCTGGGACAGGGACTACGAGCAGTACTTC
clone size: -; V gene: TRBV6-5; J gene: TRBJ2-1; D gene: TRBD2; CDR3 length: 12; CDR3 protein: CASGLAGNEQFF; CDR3 DNA: TGTGCCAGCGGGCTAGCGGGCAATGAGCAGTTCTTC
clone size: -; V gene: TRBV3-1/TRBV3-2; J gene: TRBJ1-5; D gene: TRBD1; CDR3 length: 15; CDR3 protein: CASSLNPTGGQPQHF; CDR3 DNA: TGTGCCAGCAGCCTGAATCCGACAGGGGGTCAGCCCCAGCATTTT
clone size: once; V gene: TRBV2; J gene: TRBJ1-5; D gene: TRBD1; CDR3 length: 15; CDR3 protein: CASSGSGGYRQPQHF; CDR3 DNA: TGTGCCAGCAGTGGCTCAGGGGGCTACAGACAGCCCCAGCATTTT
clone size: -; V gene: TRBV7-3; J gene: TRBJ2-3; D gene: -; CDR3 length: 13; CDR3 protein: CASRRGSTDTQYF; CDR3 DNA: TGTGCCAGCAGGAGGGGGAGCACAGATACGCAGTATTTT
clone size: -; V gene: TRBV19; J gene: TRBJ2-3; D gene: TRBD2; CDR3 length: 17; CDR3 protein: CASSIDLGGGATDTQYF; CDR3 DNA: TGTGCCAGTAGTATAGATCTTGGCGGGGGGGCAACAGATACGCAGTATTTT
clone size: -; V gene: TRBV10-3; J gene: TRBJ2-5; D gene: TRBD1; CDR3 length: 14; CDR3 protein: CAIQGAGYQETQYF; CDR3 DNA: TGTGCCATCCAGGGGGCCGGGTACCAAGAGACCCAGTACTTC
clone size: -; V gene: TRBV7-8; J gene: TRBJ1-1; D gene: TRBD1; CDR3 length: 14; CDR3 protein: CASSTSEGATEAFF; CDR3 DNA: TGTGCCAGCAGCACGAGTGAGGGGGCCACTGAAGCTTTCTTT
clone size: few; V gene: TRBV19; J gene: TRBJ1-2; D gene: TRBD1; CDR3 length: 15; CDR3 protein: CASSIDRTGKGGYTF; CDR3 DNA: TGTGCCAGTAGTATAGACCGGACAGGGAAAGGTGGCTACACCTTC
clone size: -; V gene: TRBV29-1; J gene: TRBJ1-1; D gene: -; CDR3 length: 13; CDR3 protein: CSAPVGGGTEAFF; CDR3 DNA: TGCAGCGCCCCCGTCGGGGGGGGGACTGAAGCTTTCTTT
clone size: -; V gene: TRBV4-2; J gene: TRBJ1-2; D gene: -; CDR3 length: 16; CDR3 protein: CASSQTAGGGAGGYTF; CDR3 DNA: TGTGCCAGCAGCCAGACCGCCGGGGGGGGCGCCGGTGGCTACACCTTC
clone size: -; V gene: TRBV10-2; J gene: TRBJ2-5; D gene: TRBD2; CDR3 length: 16; CDR3 protein: CASSERLAGAGETQYF; CDR3 DNA: TGCGCCAGCAGTGAGAGGCTAGCGGGGGCCGGGGAGACCCAGTACTTC
clone size: -; V gene: TRBV18; J gene: TRBJ2-5; D gene: TRBD1; CDR3 length: 15; CDR3 protein: CASSPNLRGQETQYF; CDR3 DNA: TGTGCCAGCTCACCAAACTTAAGGGGACAGGAGACCCAGTACTTC
clone size: few; V gene: TRBV30; J gene: TRBJ1-5; D gene: -; CDR3 length: 14; CDR3 protein: CALGPTVSNQPQHF; CDR3 DNA: TGTGCCCTGGGCCCGACAGTTTCTAATCAGCCCCAGCATTTT
clone size: -; V gene: TRBV3-1/TRBV3-2; J gene: TRBJ2-7; D gene: TRBD2; CDR3 length: 17; CDR3 protein: CASSQYPLAGGSYEQYF; CDR3 DNA: TGTGCCAGCAGCCAATACCCACTAGCGGGGGGGTCCTACGAGCAGTACTTC
clone size: -; V gene: TRBV6-4; J gene: TRBJ2-3; D gene: TRBD1; CDR3 length: 18; CDR3 protein: CASTRNRTGGALTDTQYF; CDR3 DNA: TGTGCCAGCACCCGAAACAGAACAGGGGGCGCGTTGACGGATACGCAGTATTTT
clone size: once; V gene: TRBV2; J gene: TRBJ2-5; D gene: TRBD1; CDR3 length: 13; CDR3 protein: CASSLDRGKTQYF; CDR3 DNA: TGTGCCAGCAGCTTGGACAGGGGAAAGACCCAGTACTTC
clone size: -; V gene: TRBV7-9; J gene: TRBJ2-5; D gene: -; CDR3 length: 14; CDR3 protein: CASSLQGGGETQYF; CDR3 DNA: TGTGCCAGCAGCTTACAGGGTGGCGGAGAGACCCAGTACTTC
clone size: -; V gene: TRBV7-9; J gene: TRBJ1-1; D gene: -; CDR3 length: 19; CDR3 protein: CASTPISRGLSSSNTEAFF; CDR3 DNA: TGTGCCAGCACCCCCATTAGCAGGGGCCTCAGCTCGTCGAACACTGAAGCTTTCTTT
clone size: -; V gene: TRBV6-1; J gene: TRBJ2-1; D gene: -; CDR3 length: 16; CDR3 protein: CASSDGSSETYNEQFF; CDR3 DNA: TGTGCCAGCAGTGACGGGTCTAGCGAAACCTACAATGAGCAGTTCTTC
clone size: once; V gene: TRBV24-1; J gene: TRBJ2-7; D gene: -; CDR3 length: 14; CDR3 protein: CASTHRVPSYEQYF; CDR3 DNA: TGTGCCTCAACTCACCGGGTCCCCTCCTACGAGCAGTACTTC
clone size: -; V gene: TRBV7-8; J gene: TRBJ2-7; D gene: TRBD2; CDR3 length: 15; CDR3 protein: CASSMGLADSYEQYF; CDR3 DNA: TGTGCCAGCAGCATGGGACTAGCGGACTCCTACGAGCAGTACTTC
clone size: -; V gene: TRBV20-1; J gene: TRBJ1-1; D gene: -; CDR3 length: 11; CDR3 protein: CSAPRTNEAFF; CDR3 DNA: TGCAGTGCGCCAAGAACAAATGAAGCTTTCTTT
clone size: -; V gene: TRBV18; J gene: TRBJ1-5; D gene: -; CDR3 length: 16; CDR3 protein: CASSHWSSGRNQPQHF; CDR3 DNA: TGTGCCAGCTCACACTGGTCCAGTGGGAGAAATCAGCCCCAGCATTTT
clone size: once; V gene: TRBV6-2/TRBV6-3; J gene: TRBJ1-1; D gene: -; CDR3 length: 17; CDR3 protein: CASSYSNYPGSGTEAFF; CDR3 DNA: TGTGCCAGCAGTTACTCGAATTATCCGGGGAGTGGGACTGAAGCTTTCTTT